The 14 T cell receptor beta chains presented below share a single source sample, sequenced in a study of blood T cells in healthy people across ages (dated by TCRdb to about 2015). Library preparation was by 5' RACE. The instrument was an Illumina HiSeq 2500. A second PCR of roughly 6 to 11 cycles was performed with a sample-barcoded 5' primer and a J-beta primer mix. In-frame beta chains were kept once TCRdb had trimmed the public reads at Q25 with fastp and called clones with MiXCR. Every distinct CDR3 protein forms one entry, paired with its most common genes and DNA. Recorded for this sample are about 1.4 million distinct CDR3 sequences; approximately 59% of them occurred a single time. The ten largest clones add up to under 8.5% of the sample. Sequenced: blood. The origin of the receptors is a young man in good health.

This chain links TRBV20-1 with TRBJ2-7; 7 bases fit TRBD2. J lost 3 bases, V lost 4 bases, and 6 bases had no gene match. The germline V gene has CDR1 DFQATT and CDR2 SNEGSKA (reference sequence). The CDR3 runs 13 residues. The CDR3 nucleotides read TGCAGTGCTACCGGGACTAATGACTACGAGCAGTACTTC. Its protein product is CSATGTNDYEQYF.

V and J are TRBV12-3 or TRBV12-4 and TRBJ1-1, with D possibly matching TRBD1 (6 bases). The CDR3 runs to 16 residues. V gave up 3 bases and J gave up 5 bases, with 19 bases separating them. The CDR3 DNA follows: TGTGCCAGCAGTTTTCTTTCCGTAGACAGGATGACTGAAGCTTTCTTT. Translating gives CASSFLSVDRMTEAFF.

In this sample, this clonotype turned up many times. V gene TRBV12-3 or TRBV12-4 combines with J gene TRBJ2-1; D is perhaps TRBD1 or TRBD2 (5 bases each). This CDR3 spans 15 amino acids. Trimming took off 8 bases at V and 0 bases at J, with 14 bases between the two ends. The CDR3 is CASSSGPSSYNEQFF. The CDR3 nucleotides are TGTGCCAGCTCTTCGGGACCCAGCTCCTACAATGAGCAGTTCTTC.

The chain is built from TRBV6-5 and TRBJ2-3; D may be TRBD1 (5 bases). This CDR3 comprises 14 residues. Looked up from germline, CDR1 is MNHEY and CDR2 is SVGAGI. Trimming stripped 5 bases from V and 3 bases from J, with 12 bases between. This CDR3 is CASSDLTVTDTQYF. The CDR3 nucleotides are TGTGCCAGCAGTGACCTGACAGTAACAGATACGCAGTATTTT.

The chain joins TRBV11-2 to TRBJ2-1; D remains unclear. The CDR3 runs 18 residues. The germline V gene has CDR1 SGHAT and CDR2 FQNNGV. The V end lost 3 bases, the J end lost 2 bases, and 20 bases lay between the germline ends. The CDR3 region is CASSLGTPSGYPYNEQFF. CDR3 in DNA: TGTGCCAGCAGCTTGGGTACACCATCAGGATACCCCTACAATGAGCAGTTCTTC.

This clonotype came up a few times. In DNA form, the CDR3 reads TGTGCCAGCACCCACCACCGGGACAGGCAGTCTGGGGCCAACGTCCTGACTTTC. Amino acids: CASTHHRDRQSGANVLTF. The chain recombines TRBV6-1 with TRBJ2-6; 8 nucleotides line up with TRBD1. Germline loops: CDR1 MNHNS, CDR2 SASEGT. Trimming took 7 bases from V and 1 from J; bases not matched to a gene: 12. The CDR3 has 18 amino acids.

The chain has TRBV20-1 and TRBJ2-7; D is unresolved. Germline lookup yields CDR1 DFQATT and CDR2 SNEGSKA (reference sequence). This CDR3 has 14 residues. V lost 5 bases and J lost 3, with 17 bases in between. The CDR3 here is CSAPTQIKGYEQYF. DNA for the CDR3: TGCAGTGCTCCTACGCAAATCAAGGGCTACGAGCAGTACTTC.

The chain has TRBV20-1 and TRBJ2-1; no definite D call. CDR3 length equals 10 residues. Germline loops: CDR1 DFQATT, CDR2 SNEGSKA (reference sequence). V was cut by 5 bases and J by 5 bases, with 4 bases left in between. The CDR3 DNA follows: TGCAGTGCTTTGGACAATGAGCAGTTCTTC. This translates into CSALDNEQFF.

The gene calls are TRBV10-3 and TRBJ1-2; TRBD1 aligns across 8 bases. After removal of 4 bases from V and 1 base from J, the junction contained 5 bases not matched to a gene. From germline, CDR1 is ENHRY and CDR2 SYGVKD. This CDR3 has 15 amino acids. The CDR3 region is CAISGGQGINYGYTF. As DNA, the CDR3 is TGTGCCATCAGTGGCGGACAGGGCATTAACTATGGCTACACCTTC.

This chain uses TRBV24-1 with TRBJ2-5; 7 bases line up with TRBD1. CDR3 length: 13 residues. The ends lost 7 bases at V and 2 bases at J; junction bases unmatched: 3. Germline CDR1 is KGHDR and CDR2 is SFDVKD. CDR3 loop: CATRGQVQETQYF. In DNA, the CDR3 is TGTGCCACCAGAGGACAGGTTCAAGAGACCCAGTACTTC.

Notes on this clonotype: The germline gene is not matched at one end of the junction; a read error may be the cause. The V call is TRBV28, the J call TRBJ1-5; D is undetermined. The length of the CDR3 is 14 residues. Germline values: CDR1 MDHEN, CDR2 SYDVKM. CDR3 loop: CAGSAPEENQPQHF. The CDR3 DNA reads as TGTGCCGGCAGTGCCCCCGAGGAAAATCAGCCCCAGCATTTT.

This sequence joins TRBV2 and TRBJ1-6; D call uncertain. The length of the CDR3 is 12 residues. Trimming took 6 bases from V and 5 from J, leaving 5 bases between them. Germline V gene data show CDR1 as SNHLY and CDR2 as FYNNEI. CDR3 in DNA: TGTGCCAGCAGGGCCAATAATTCACCCCTCCACTTT. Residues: CASRANNSPLHF. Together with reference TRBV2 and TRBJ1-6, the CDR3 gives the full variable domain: EPEVTQTPSHQVTQMGQEVILRCVPISNHLYFYWYRQILGQKVEFLVSFYNNEISEKSEIFDDQFSVERPDGSNFTLKIRSTKLEDSAMYFCASRANNSPLHFGNGTRLTVT.

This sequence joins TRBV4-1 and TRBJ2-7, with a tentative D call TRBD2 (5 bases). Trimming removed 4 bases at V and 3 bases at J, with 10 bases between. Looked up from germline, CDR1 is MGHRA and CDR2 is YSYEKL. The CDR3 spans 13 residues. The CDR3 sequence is CASSPVEGYEQYF. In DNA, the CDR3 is TGCGCCAGCAGCCCGGTTGAGGGCTACGAGCAGTACTTC.

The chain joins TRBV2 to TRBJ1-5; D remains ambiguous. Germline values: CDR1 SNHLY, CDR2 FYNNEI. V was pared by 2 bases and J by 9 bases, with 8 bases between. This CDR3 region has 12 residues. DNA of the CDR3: TGTGCCAGCAGTGAACTTGGGCCGCCCCAGCATTTT. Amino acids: CASSELGPPQHF. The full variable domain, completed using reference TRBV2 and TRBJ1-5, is EPEVTQTPSHQVTQMGQEVILRCVPISNHLYFYWYRQILGQKVEFLVSFYNNEISEKSEIFDDQFSVERPDGSNFTLKIRSTKLEDSAMYFCASSELGPPQHFGDGTRLSIL.